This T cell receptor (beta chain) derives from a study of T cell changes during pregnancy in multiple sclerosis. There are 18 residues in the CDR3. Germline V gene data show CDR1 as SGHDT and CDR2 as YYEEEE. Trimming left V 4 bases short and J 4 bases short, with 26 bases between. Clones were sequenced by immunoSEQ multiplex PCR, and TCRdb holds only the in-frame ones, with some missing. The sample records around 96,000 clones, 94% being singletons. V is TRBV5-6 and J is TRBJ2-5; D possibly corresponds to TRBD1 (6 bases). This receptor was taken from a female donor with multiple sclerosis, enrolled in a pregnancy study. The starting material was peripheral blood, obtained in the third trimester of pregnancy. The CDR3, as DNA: TGTGCCAGCAGCCTGCCGGGACACCGAATAGGTTATATAGAGACCCAGTACTTC. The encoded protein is CASSLPGHRIGYIETQYF.